This T cell receptor beta chain appears in the sequencing data of a study of OX40 agonist ivuxolimab in advanced cancers. Study results and limitations: It was also the case that some nonresponders had low normalized T-cell clonal expansion.

V trimming: 2 bases; J trimming: 2 bases; junction bases outside the gene matches: 7. This CDR3 has 16 amino acids. CDR1 is SGHRS, CDR2 YFSETQ, per germline. Details on this clone: Its antigen remains unknown.

This table comes from immunoSEQ multiplex PCR, and its TCRdb copy is limited to in-frame clones, with some not included. This table has roughly 67,000 clones, 65% to 85% appearing once. The sequences come from CD4+ or CD8+ T cells sorted from blood, collected in a trial of the OX40 agonist ivuxolimab. This clonotype was obtained from an adult with an advanced solid tumor such as melanoma, head and neck, liver or kidney cancer. This chain joins TRBV5-1 and TRBJ1-2; 9 bases agree with TRBD1. CDR3 residues: CASSLSTGTGNYGYTF. The CDR3 coding sequence is TGCGCCAGCAGCTTATCAACCGGGACAGGGAACTATGGCTACACCTTC.